The rows below give T cell receptor beta chains drawn from one sample of a study of T cell changes during pregnancy in multiple sclerosis. Data came from immunoSEQ multiplex PCR; TCRdb stores just in-frame clones and leaves some out. The profile shows approximately 100,000 clones, 80% to 95% of them singletons. Sample: peripheral blood, taken in the first trimester of pregnancy. The receptors were gathered from a female donor with multiple sclerosis, enrolled in a pregnancy study. CDR3s include the opening cysteine and the closing phenylalanine or tryptophan. Fields, in order: clone size, D gene, V gene, J gene, CDR3 protein, CDR3 DNA. D genes are given only for firm matches. Only some rows state a clone size, as once, few, many or a class for expanded clones.

clone_size: NA; d_call: TRBD1; v_call: TRBV2; j_call: TRBJ1-6; cdr3_aa: CASSELGTGTNNSPLHF; cdr3_nt: TGTGCCAGCAGTGAATTAGGGACAGGGACGAATAATTCACCCCTCCACTTT
clone_size: NA; d_call: NA; v_call: TRBV18; j_call: TRBJ1-1; cdr3_aa: CASSPIRGGTEAFF; cdr3_nt: TGTGCCAGCTCACCAATTCGAGGAGGCACTGAAGCTTTCTTT
clone_size: NA; d_call: NA; v_call: TRBV6-5; j_call: TRBJ1-1; cdr3_aa: CASSYSGARTEAFF; cdr3_nt: TGTGCCAGCAGTTACTCGGGGGCGCGAACTGAAGCTTTCTTT
clone_size: NA; d_call: TRBD2; v_call: TRBV5-6; j_call: TRBJ2-3; cdr3_aa: CASSWGGLGWTDTQYF; cdr3_nt: TGTGCCAGCAGCTGGGGGGGTCTGGGGTGGACAGATACGCAGTATTTT
clone_size: NA; d_call: NA; v_call: TRBV7-8; j_call: TRBJ1-1; cdr3_aa: CASSLTGGVSAAEAFF; cdr3_nt: TGTGCCAGCAGCTTAACGGGGGGGGTCTCTGCCGCTGAAGCTTTCTTT
clone_size: once; d_call: TRBD1; v_call: TRBV29-1; j_call: TRBJ2-3; cdr3_aa: CSVRQGPDTQYF; cdr3_nt: TGCAGCGTTAGACAGGGGCCAGATACGCAGTATTTT
clone_size: NA; d_call: NA; v_call: TRBV7-3; j_call: TRBJ2-2; cdr3_aa: CASSISNTGELFF; cdr3_nt: TGTGCCAGCAGCATATCGAACACCGGGGAGCTGTTTTTT
clone_size: NA; d_call: TRBD1; v_call: TRBV7-3; j_call: TRBJ2-1; cdr3_aa: CASSTRQGSSYNEQFF; cdr3_nt: TGTGCCAGCAGCACCCGACAGGGTAGCTCCTACAATGAGCAGTTCTTC
clone_size: NA; d_call: NA; v_call: TRBV19; j_call: TRBJ1-1; cdr3_aa: CASSIGPARGTEAFF; cdr3_nt: TGTGCCAGTAGTATAGGGCCAGCAAGGGGCACTGAAGCTTTCTTT
clone_size: once; d_call: NA; v_call: TRBV5-4; j_call: TRBJ1-1; cdr3_aa: CASSLWEINTEAFF; cdr3_nt: TGTGCCAGCAGCTTATGGGAGATAAACACTGAAGCTTTCTTT
clone_size: NA; d_call: TRBD1; v_call: TRBV19; j_call: TRBJ2-5; cdr3_aa: CASSIGAGGFQETQYF; cdr3_nt: TGTGCCAGTAGTATTGGGGCAGGGGGTTTCCAAGAGACCCAGTACTTC
clone_size: NA; d_call: NA; v_call: TRBV11-2; j_call: TRBJ2-7; cdr3_aa: CASSLAGNEQYF; cdr3_nt: TGTGCCAGCAGCTTAGCAGGAAACGAGCAGTACTTC
clone_size: NA; d_call: TRBD1; v_call: TRBV6-1; j_call: TRBJ1-2; cdr3_aa: CASSEGQGLYGYTF; cdr3_nt: TGTGCCAGCAGTGAAGGACAGGGCCTCTATGGCTACACCTTC
clone_size: NA; d_call: NA; v_call: TRBV11-2; j_call: TRBJ1-2; cdr3_aa: CASSLEPMFGQHYGYTF; cdr3_nt: TGTGCCAGCAGCTTAGAACCGATGTTCGGACAGCACTATGGCTACACCTTC
clone_size: NA; d_call: TRBD2; v_call: TRBV5-4; j_call: TRBJ2-5; cdr3_aa: CASSSSGAGGPQETQYF; cdr3_nt: TGTGCCAGCAGCTCTAGTGGGGCGGGGGGGCCGCAGGAGACCCAGTACTTC
clone_size: NA; d_call: TRBD1; v_call: TRBV2; j_call: TRBJ2-1; cdr3_aa: CASSHGTVSYNEQFF; cdr3_nt: TGTGCCAGCAGTCACGGGACAGTCTCCTACAATGAGCAGTTCTTC
clone_size: NA; d_call: TRBD2; v_call: TRBV5-1; j_call: TRBJ2-3; cdr3_aa: CASRITTSGVTDTQYF; cdr3_nt: TGCGCCAGCCGCATTACGACTAGCGGGGTCACAGATACGCAGTATTTT
clone_size: NA; d_call: NA; v_call: TRBV5-6; j_call: TRBJ1-6; cdr3_aa: CASSLGTRLSSPLHF; cdr3_nt: TGTGCCAGCAGCTTGGGGACACGATTGAGTTCACCCCTCCACTTT
clone_size: NA; d_call: NA; v_call: TRBV15; j_call: TRBJ2-2; cdr3_aa: CATSRDERITGELFF; cdr3_nt: TGTGCCACCAGCAGAGATGAGCGGATCACCGGGGAGCTGTTTTTT
clone_size: NA; d_call: NA; v_call: TRBV19; j_call: TRBJ2-7; cdr3_aa: CASSISLSAEQYF; cdr3_nt: TGTGCCAGTAGTATTTCTTTAAGCGCCGAGCAGTACTTC
clone_size: NA; d_call: NA; v_call: TRBV10-1; j_call: TRBJ1-2; cdr3_aa: CASLPDGYTF; cdr3_nt: TGCGCCAGCTTACCGGATGGCTACACCTTC
clone_size: NA; d_call: NA; v_call: TRBV4-1; j_call: TRBJ1-2; cdr3_aa: CASSPSPGGYYGYTF; cdr3_nt: TGCGCCAGCAGCCCCTCTCCCGGGGGGTATTATGGCTACACCTTC
clone_size: NA; d_call: NA; v_call: TRBV5-6; j_call: TRBJ1-6; cdr3_aa: CASSADSPLTLHF; cdr3_nt: TGTGCCAGCAGCGCCGACAGTCCCCTGACCCTCCACTTT
clone_size: NA; d_call: NA; v_call: TRBV5-4; j_call: TRBJ1-2; cdr3_aa: CASSLRGGNYGYTF; cdr3_nt: TGTGCCAGCAGCTTGAGGGGGGGGAACTATGGCTACACCTTC
clone_size: NA; d_call: TRBD1; v_call: TRBV18; j_call: TRBJ1-5; cdr3_aa: CASSPPGTGINQPQHF; cdr3_nt: TGTGCCAGCTCACCACCTGGGACAGGAATCAATCAGCCCCAGCATTTT
clone_size: once; d_call: TRBD1; v_call: TRBV25-1; j_call: TRBJ1-4; cdr3_aa: CASSDWDRVSEKLFF; cdr3_nt: TGTGCCAGCAGTGACTGGGACAGGGTATCCGAAAAACTGTTTTTT
clone_size: few; d_call: NA; v_call: TRBV20-1; j_call: TRBJ1-5; cdr3_aa: CSARDRRAQHF; cdr3_nt: TGCAGTGCTAGAGATCGCAGGGCCCAGCATTTT
clone_size: NA; d_call: NA; v_call: TRBV14; j_call: TRBJ2-2; cdr3_aa: CATAKSAAPGELFF; cdr3_nt: TGTGCCACCGCGAAGTCGGCGGCTCCCGGGGAGCTGTTTTTT
clone_size: NA; d_call: NA; v_call: TRBV5-6; j_call: TRBJ1-5; cdr3_aa: CASSRIGDSNQPQHF; cdr3_nt: TGTGCCAGCAGCCGTATCGGAGATAGCAATCAGCCCCAGCATTTT